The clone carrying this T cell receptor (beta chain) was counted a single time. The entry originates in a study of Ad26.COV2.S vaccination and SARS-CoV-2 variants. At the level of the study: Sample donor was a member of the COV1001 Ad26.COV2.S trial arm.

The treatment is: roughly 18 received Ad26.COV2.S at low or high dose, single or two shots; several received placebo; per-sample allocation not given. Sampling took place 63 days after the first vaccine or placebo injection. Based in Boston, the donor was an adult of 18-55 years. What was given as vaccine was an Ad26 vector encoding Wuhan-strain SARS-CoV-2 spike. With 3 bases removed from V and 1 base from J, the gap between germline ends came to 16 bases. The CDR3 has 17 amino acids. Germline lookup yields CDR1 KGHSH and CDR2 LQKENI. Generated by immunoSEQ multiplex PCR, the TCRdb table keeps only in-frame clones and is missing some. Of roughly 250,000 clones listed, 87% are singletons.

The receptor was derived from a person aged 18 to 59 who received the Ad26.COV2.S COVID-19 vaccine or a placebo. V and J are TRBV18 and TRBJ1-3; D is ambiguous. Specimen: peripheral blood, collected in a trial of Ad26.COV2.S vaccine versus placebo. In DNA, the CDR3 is TGTGCCAGCTCACCCTCCTCTACAGCCCTATCTGGAAACACCATATATTTT. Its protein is CASSPSSTALSGNTIYF.